Listed below are T cell receptor beta chains from one sample, sequenced in a study of T cell responses to AZD1222 COVID-19 vaccine. Here immunoSEQ multiplex PCR was the method, and the copy in TCRdb shows in-frame clones only, minus some. The sample shows fewer than 120,000 clones, about 94% of them seen only once. Sample: peripheral blood, taken 28 days after the second AZD1222 dose. The receptors stem from an adult who received the AZD1222 COVID-19 vaccine. The CDR3 runs from the conserved cysteine through the conserved F or W. A D gene is named only where the DNA matches it firmly. Clone size is shown for a subset of rows, as once, few, many or a class of expanded clone.

>-|TRBJ2-1|TRBV18|-
CASSPFRDNEQFF
TGTGCCAGCTCACCATTTCGAGACAATGAGCAGTTCTTC
>-|TRBJ1-5|TRBV6-5|TRBD1
CASRPLTGGNQPQHF
TGTGCCAGCAGACCCCTGACAGGGGGAAATCAGCCCCAGCATTTT
>-|TRBJ2-1|TRBV5-1|TRBD2
CASSQIAGGPGNEQFF
TGCGCCAGCAGCCAAATAGCGGGAGGGCCCGGAAATGAGCAGTTCTTC
>-|TRBJ1-1|TRBV27|-
CASSQIHVMNTEAFF
TGTGCCAGCAGCCAGATACACGTTATGAACACTGAAGCTTTCTTT
>-|TRBJ1-4|TRBV6-5|TRBD1
CASSEFRGQGKLFF
TGTGCCAGCAGCGAGTTCAGGGGGCAGGGAAAACTGTTTTTT
>-|TRBJ2-2|TRBV6-2/TRBV6-3|-
CASSPRGLAPRGTGELFF
TGTGCCAGCAGTCCCCGGGGTCTAGCGCCGAGGGGCACCGGGGAGCTGTTTTTT
>-|TRBJ1-4|TRBV3-1/TRBV3-2|-
CASSPEGRSSEKLFF
TGTGCCAGCAGCCCCGAGGGGAGGAGTAGTGAAAAACTGTTTTTT
>-|TRBJ1-2|TRBV15|-
CATSRVQGGLVGGYTF
TGTGCCACCAGCAGAGTTCAAGGGGGGCTAGTTGGTGGCTACACCTTC
>-|TRBJ1-2|TRBV18|TRBD1
CASSPPAGQGVYGYTF
TGTGCCAGCTCACCACCTGCCGGACAGGGCGTCTATGGCTACACCTTC
>-|TRBJ2-5|TRBV5-1|TRBD2
CASSSSSGRLGETQYF
TGCGCCAGCAGCTCCAGTAGCGGGAGGTTGGGAGAGACCCAGTACTTC
>-|TRBJ1-3|TRBV4-1|TRBD1
CASSEDRGLLGNTIYF
TGCGCCAGCAGCGAAGACAGGGGGCTACTTGGAAACACCATATATTTT
>-|TRBJ1-1|TRBV10-3|TRBD1
CAISDRGRFDTEAFF
TGTGCCATCAGTGACAGGGGGCGCTTTGACACTGAAGCTTTCTTT
>-|TRBJ2-7|TRBV10-2|-
CASREGATIYEQYF
TGCGCCAGCAGGGAAGGAGCGACGATCTACGAGCAGTACTTC
>-|TRBJ2-7|TRBV28|-
CASSSPQGIGYEQYF
TGTGCCAGCAGCTCACCACAGGGCATAGGCTACGAGCAGTACTTC
>once|TRBJ1-1|TRBV6-5|-
CASTRSTVNTEAFF
TGTGCCAGCACCAGATCTACCGTGAACACTGAAGCTTTCTTT
>-|TRBJ1-1|TRBV10-3|-
CAISGGEGVRGTEAFF
TGTGCCATCAGTGGGGGGGAGGGGGTGCGCGGCACTGAAGCTTTCTTT
>-|TRBJ2-5|TRBV27|TRBD2
CASSPLTSGETQYF
TGTGCCAGCAGTCCCCTGACTAGCGGAGAGACCCAGTACTTC
>-|TRBJ2-5|TRBV19|-
CASSRGPGTQYF
TGTGCCAGTAGCAGGGGTCCGGGGACCCAGTACTTC
>-|TRBJ1-2|TRBV29-1|-
CSAGRLGGIVGDTF
TGCAGCGCCGGCCGGTTGGGCGGGATAGTGGGAGACACCTTC
>-|TRBJ2-1|TRBV7-2|-
CASSNYGSHEQFF
TGTGCCAGCAGCAATTACGGGTCCCATGAGCAGTTCTTC
>-|TRBJ2-3|TRBV7-9|-
CASRDSRTNTQYF
TGTGCCAGTAGAGACTCCCGTACCAATACGCAGTATTTT
>-|TRBJ2-2|TRBV7-9|-
CASSLGQNTGELFF
TGTGCCAGCAGCTTAGGTCAGAACACCGGGGAGCTGTTTTTT
>-|TRBJ1-5|TRBV2|-
CASRGRTDQPQHF
TGTGCCAGCAGGGGTAGGACAGATCAGCCCCAGCATTTT
>-|TRBJ1-1|TRBV5-1|-
CASSLPKQSTEAFF
TGCGCCAGCAGCTTGCCTAAACAGAGCACTGAAGCTTTCTTT
>-|TRBJ1-1|TRBV27|-
CASSTGSLRAFF
TGTGCCAGCAGTACGGGCTCGTTGAGGGCTTTCTTT
>once|TRBJ1-4|TRBV27|-
CASSFLPATNEKLFF
TGTGCCAGCAGTTTTCTGCCAGCAACTAATGAAAAACTGTTTTTT